These 14 T cell receptor beta chains originate from one sample sequenced in a study of CD8 T cells in ankylosing spondylitis. Each CDR3 protein gets one entry after TCRdb re-called the 5' RACE reads with MiXCR. The data show some 240,000 distinct CDR3 sequences, over 8.5% seen once. The sample consisted of blood, either unsorted or a sorted T cell fraction (not recorded which). These receptors were collected from a male donor with ankylosing spondylitis or in good health (not recorded which).

This clonotype was detected ten times or more. The chain is built from TRBV5-1 and TRBJ2-7, with D possibly TRBD1 on 6 matching bases. Trimming pared 2 bases from V and 0 bases from J, leaving 9 bases between. The CDR3 is made up of 14 amino acids. Germline values: CDR1 SGHRS, CDR2 YFSETQ. The CDR3 DNA reads as TGCGCCAGCAGCTTAGGGACAAGCTCCTACGAGCAGTACTTC. Translating it yields CASSLGTSSYEQYF.

This clonotype was detected a few times. This rearrangement joins TRBV20-1 to TRBJ2-1, with D perhaps matching TRBD2 (6 bases). CDR1 DFQATT and CDR2 SNEGSKA come from the germline V gene (reference sequence). Trimming took 0 bases from V and 2 from J, leaving 14 bases between them. CDR3 size: 16 residues. CDR3 protein: CSARDRDSGTYNEQFF. The CDR3 nucleotides read TGCAGTGCTAGAGACCGGGACTCAGGCACCTACAATGAGCAGTTCTTC.

This clonotype was counted ten times or more. V and J are TRBV12-3 or TRBV12-4 and TRBJ1-5; 7 nucleotides line up with TRBD1. The length of the CDR3 is 14 residues. V shed 0 bases and J 6 bases; nucleotides not matched to a gene: 2. CDR3: CASSLATGSQPQHF. In DNA form, the CDR3 reads TGTGCCAGCAGTTTAGCGACAGGGAGTCAGCCCCAGCATTTT.

This clonotype has at least ten counts. The chain links TRBV7-9 to TRBJ1-1; D call uncertain. The CDR3 covers 12 residues. Germline V CDR1 and CDR2: SEHNR, FQNEAQ (reference sequence). The V end lost 1 base, the J end lost 6 bases, and 6 bases lay between the germline ends. CDR3 DNA sequence: TGTGCCAGCAGCTTAGAAACGCCTGAAGCTTTCTTT. Translated, it gives CASSLETPEAFF. The full variable domain, completed using reference TRBV7-9 and TRBJ1-1, is DTGVSQNPRHKITKRGQNVTFRCDPISEHNRLYWYRQTLGQGPEFLTYFQNEAQLEKSRLLSDRFSAERPKGSFSTLEIQRTEQGDSAMYLCASSLETPEAFFGQGTRLTVV.

The table lists this clonotype with a few counts. The CDR3 DNA reads TGTGCCAGCTCACCAAAATTTCGGGGGGACACTGAAGCTTTCTTT. Its protein is CASSPKFRGDTEAFF. The chain links TRBV18 to TRBJ1-1; D might be TRBD1 (5 bases). The germline V and J ends were trimmed by 2 bases and 3 bases, with 13 bases remaining between them. The CDR3 length is 15 residues. Germline values: CDR1 KGHSH, CDR2 LQKENI. Looking up the rest from reference TRBV18 and TRBJ1-1 gives the full variable domain: NAGVMQNPRHLVRRRGQEARLRCSPMKGHSHVYWYRQLPEEGLKFMVYLQKENIIDESGMPKERFSAEFPKEGPSILRIQQVVRGDSAAYFCASSPKFRGDTEAFFGQGTRLTVV.

This clonotype was seen at least ten times. The rearrangement links TRBV29-1 to TRBJ2-7; D ambiguous. Trimming took 0 bases from V and 3 from J, leaving 6 bases between them. Germline V gene data show CDR1 as SQVTM and CDR2 as ANQGSEA. The length of the CDR3 is 12 residues. DNA of the CDR3: TGCAGCGTTGAAGATCTTAGCTACGAGCAGTACTTC. It codes for CSVEDLSYEQYF.

The table lists this clonotype with many counts. The chain recombines TRBV28 with TRBJ2-7; 7 nucleotides match TRBD1. This CDR3 region has 17 residues. From germline, CDR1 is MDHEN and CDR2 SYDVKM. V gave up 5 bases and J gave up 1 base; unmatched junction bases: 14. Written as DNA, the CDR3 is TGTGCCAGCAGTCAAGATACAGGGGCAGGGGCATCCTACGAGCAGTACTTC. This gives the protein CASSQDTGAGASYEQYF.

This clonotype appeared many times. The chain has TRBV12-3 or TRBV12-4 and TRBJ1-2; D is unresolved. The V gene lost 7 bases and the J gene lost 8 bases, with 14 bases spanning the gap. CDR3 size: 12 residues. The CDR3 is CASTPGPRGYTF. In nucleotides, the CDR3 is TGTGCCAGCACCCCCGGGCCCCGGGGCTACACCTTC.

The genes are TRBV30 and TRBJ2-1; D is ambiguous. V gave up 4 bases and J gave up 6 bases, with 16 bases separating them. Germline loops: CDR1 GTSNPN, CDR2 SVGIG (reference sequence). CDR3 length: 14 residues. CDR3 sequence reads: CAWNPWENINEQFF. The CDR3 nucleotides read TGTGCCTGGAATCCCTGGGAAAACATCAATGAGCAGTTCTTC. The whole variable domain, remainder taken from reference TRBV30 and TRBJ2-1, is SQTIHQWPATLVQPVGSPLSLECTVEGTSNPNLYWYRQAAGRGLQLLFYSVGIGQISSEVPQNLSASRPQDRQFILSSKKLLLSDSGFYLCAWNPWENINEQFFGPGTRLTVL.

This clonotype was observed a few times. V gene TRBV12-3 or TRBV12-4 combines with J gene TRBJ1-5, with D uncertain. The CDR3 is 13 residues long. The germline V and J ends were trimmed by 6 bases and 1 base, with 7 bases remaining between them. CDR3 protein: CASRVGSNQPQHF. The DNA of the CDR3 is TGTGCCAGCAGGGTGGGGAGCAATCAGCCCCAGCATTTT.

J is TRBJ1-6 and V is TRBV2; 7 nucleotides match TRBD1. Germline V gene lookup returns CDR1 SNHLY and CDR2 FYNNEI. CDR3 length: 13 amino acids. After removal of 7 bases from V and 8 bases from J, the junction contained 5 bases not matched to a gene. The CDR3 bases are TGTGCCAGCAATCAAGGGGGCTATTCACCCCTCCACTTT. Its translation: CASNQGGYSPLHF.

This clonotype was picked up many times. V usage is TRBV6-2 or TRBV6-3 and J usage is TRBJ2-7, with a possible D match to TRBD1 (6 bases). Germline CDR1 reads MNHEY; CDR2 reads SVGEGT. Trimming took 1 base from V and 5 from J, leaving 9 bases between them. The CDR3 covers 13 residues. Written as DNA, the CDR3 is TGTGCCAGCAGTTACTTCAGGGGTAACGAGCAGTACTTC. It codes for CASSYFRGNEQYF.

At least ten counts were recorded for this clonotype. V gene TRBV20-1 combines with J gene TRBJ1-1; D is perhaps TRBD1 (5 bases). The CDR3 contains 14 residues. The germline V gene has CDR1 DFQATT and CDR2 SNEGSKA (reference sequence). Trimming left V 0 bases short and J 6 bases short, with 14 bases between. In nucleotides, the CDR3 is TGCAGTGCTAGAGATCCCGCAGGGTGGGCTGAAGCTTTCTTT. Protein: CSARDPAGWAEAFF.

This clonotype has just a few counts. This chain joins TRBV7-3 and TRBJ1-6; the D is unclear. Germline CDR1 and CDR2: SGHTA and FQGTGA. V lost 1 base and J lost 6, with 13 bases in between. This CDR3 region has 16 residues. The CDR3 reads CASSLSTGETNSPLHF. The CDR3 DNA reads as TGTGCCAGCAGCTTAAGTACCGGGGAGACTAATTCACCCCTCCACTTT.